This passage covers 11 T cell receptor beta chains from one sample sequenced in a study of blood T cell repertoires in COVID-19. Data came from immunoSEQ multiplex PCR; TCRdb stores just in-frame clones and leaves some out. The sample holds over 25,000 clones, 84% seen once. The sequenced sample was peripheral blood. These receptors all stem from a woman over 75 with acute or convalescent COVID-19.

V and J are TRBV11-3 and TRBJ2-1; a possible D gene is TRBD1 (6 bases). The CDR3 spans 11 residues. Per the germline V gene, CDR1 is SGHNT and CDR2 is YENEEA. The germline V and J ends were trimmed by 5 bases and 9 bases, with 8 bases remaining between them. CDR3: CASSRGGEQFF. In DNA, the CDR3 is TGTGCCAGCAGCCGAGGGGGTGAGCAGTTCTTC.

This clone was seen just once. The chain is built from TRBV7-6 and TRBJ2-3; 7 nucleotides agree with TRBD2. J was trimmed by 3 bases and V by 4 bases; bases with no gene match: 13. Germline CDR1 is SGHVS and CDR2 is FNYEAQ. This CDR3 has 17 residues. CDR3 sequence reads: CASSSPRGGVLTDTQYF. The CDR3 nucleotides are TGTGCCAGCAGCTCCCCCCGGGGAGGGGTTTTGACAGATACGCAGTATTTT. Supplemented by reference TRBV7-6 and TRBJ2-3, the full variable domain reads GAGVSQSPRYKVTKRGQDVALRCDPISGHVSLYWYRQALGQGPEFLTYFNYEAQQDKSGLPNDRFSAERPEGSISTLTIQRTEQRDSAMYRCASSSPRGGVLTDTQYFGPGTRLTVL.

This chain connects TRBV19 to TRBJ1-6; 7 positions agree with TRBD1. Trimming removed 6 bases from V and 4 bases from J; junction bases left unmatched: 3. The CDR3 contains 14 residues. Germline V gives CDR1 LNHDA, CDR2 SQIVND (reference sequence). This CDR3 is CASSHRGYNSPLHF. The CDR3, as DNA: TGTGCCAGTAGCCACAGGGGTTATAATTCACCCCTCCACTTT.

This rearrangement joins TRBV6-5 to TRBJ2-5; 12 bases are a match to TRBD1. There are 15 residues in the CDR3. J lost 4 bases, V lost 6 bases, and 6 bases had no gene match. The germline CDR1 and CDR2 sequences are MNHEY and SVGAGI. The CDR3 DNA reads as TGTGCCAGCAGACGAGGGACAGGGGGCCGAGAGACCCAGTACTTC. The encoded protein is CASRRGTGGRETQYF.

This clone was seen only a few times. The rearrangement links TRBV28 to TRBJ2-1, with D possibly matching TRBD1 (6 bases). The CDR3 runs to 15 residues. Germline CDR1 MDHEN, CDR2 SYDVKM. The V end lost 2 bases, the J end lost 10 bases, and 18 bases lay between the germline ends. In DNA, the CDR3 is TGTGCCAGCAGTTTACGGCAGGGGTGGATAGGGGAGCAGTTCTTC. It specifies CASSLRQGWIGEQFF.

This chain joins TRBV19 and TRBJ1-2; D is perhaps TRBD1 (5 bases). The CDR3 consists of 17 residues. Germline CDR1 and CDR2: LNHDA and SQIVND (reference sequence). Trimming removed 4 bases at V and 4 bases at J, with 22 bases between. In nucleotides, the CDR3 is TGTGCCAGTAGTAACCCCCTGGGAGGGGCCGACTTCTATGGCTACACCTTC. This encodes CASSNPLGGADFYGYTF.

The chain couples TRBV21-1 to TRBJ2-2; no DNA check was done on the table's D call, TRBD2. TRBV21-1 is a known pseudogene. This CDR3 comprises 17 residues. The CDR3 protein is CASSGVQAGGPAGELFF. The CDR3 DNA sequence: TGTGCCAGCAGCGGGGTTCAAGCGGGAGGGCCTGCCGGGGAGCTGTTTTTT.

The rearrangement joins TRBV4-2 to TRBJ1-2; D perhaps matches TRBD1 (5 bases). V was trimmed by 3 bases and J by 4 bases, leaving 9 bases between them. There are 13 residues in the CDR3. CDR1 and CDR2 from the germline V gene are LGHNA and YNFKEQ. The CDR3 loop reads CASSQSGGYGYTF. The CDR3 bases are TGTGCCAGCAGCCAGTCCGGGGGCTATGGCTACACCTTC.

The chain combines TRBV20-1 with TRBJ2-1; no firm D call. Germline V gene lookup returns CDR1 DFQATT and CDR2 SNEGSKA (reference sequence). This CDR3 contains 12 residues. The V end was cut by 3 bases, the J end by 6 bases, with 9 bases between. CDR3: CSASPLLNEQFF. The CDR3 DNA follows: TGCAGTGCTAGTCCCCTACTCAATGAGCAGTTCTTC.

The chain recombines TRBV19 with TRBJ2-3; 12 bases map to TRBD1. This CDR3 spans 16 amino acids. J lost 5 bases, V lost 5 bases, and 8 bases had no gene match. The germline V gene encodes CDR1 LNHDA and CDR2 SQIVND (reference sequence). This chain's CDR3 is CASSGGTGGAVDTQYF. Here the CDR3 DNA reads TGTGCCAGTAGTGGAGGGACAGGGGGCGCGGTAGATACGCAGTATTTT.

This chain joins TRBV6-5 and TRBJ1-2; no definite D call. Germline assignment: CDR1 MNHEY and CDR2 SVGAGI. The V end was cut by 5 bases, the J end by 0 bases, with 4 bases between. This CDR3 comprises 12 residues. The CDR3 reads CASSQANYGYTF. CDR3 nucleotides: TGTGCCAGCAGTCAGGCTAACTATGGCTACACCTTC.